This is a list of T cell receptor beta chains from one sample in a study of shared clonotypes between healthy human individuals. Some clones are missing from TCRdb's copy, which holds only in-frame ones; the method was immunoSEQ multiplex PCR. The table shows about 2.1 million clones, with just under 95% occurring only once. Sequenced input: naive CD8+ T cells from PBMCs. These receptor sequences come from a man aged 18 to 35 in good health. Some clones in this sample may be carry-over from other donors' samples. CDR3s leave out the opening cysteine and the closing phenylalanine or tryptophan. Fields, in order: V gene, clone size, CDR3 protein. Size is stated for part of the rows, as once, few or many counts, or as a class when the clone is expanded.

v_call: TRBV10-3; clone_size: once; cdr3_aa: AIRTSQIGVAGGPLVYTQY
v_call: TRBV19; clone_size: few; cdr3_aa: ASVGWPNTGELF
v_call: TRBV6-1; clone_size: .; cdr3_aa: ASSEGTGVVNTEAF
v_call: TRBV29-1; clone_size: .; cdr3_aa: SVVRSYNEQF
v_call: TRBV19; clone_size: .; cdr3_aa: ASSLVGNTGELF
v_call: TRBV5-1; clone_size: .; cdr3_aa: ASTPGLAGGPNNEQF
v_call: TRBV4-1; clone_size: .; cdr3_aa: ASSPLLAEVYEQY
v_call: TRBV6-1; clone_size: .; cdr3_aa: ASSGRWTDPFPYQETQY
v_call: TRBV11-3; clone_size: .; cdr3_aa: ASSLVSAGEQF
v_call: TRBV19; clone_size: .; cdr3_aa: ASRPGLVYNEQF
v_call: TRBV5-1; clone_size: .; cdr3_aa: ASSTDRAPGELF
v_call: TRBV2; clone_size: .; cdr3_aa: ASSDLAMNTEAF
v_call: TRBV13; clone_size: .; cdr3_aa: ASSPQGGTARDKLF
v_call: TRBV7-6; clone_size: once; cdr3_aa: ASSLGDRAEQY
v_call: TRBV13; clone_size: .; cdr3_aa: ASSFRTSNQPQH
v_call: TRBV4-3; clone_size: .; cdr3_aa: ASSQGVAKNIQY
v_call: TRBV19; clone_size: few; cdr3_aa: ASSMGDYEQY
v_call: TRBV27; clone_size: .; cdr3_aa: ASSLSSGSNQPQH
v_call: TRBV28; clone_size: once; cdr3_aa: ASSVGLGRRETQY
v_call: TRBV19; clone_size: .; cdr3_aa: ASSIDRTGAGEQY
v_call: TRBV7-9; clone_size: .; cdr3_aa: ASSFRGALPYEQY
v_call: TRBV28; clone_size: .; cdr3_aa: ASSRRDRVQPQH
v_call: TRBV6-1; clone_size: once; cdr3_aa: ASSEVRTGSTEQY
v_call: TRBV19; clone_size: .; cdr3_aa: ASTGDTQY
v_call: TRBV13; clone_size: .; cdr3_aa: ASSWAKTTLLYNEQF
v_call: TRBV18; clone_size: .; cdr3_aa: ASSPLEAVSISEQY
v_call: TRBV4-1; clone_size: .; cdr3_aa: ASSQPPGGRYNEQF
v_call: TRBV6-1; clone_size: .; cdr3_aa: ASTAAISGANVLT
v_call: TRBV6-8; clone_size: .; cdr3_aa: ASSLRETPAYEQY
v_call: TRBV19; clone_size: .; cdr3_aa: ASLNRGVYGYT
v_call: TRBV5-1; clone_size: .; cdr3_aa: ASSSGTGLSYEQY
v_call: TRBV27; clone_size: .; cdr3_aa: ASSLTRLAGLNEQF
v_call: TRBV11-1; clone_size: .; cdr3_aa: ASSRRPIQGPGTDTQY
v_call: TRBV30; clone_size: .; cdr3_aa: AWSPGTGGNTIY
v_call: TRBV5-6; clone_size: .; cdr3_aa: ASSSTAQYEQY
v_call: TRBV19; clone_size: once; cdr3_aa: ASSHRQPDTQY
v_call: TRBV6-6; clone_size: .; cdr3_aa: ASSLDRGETQY
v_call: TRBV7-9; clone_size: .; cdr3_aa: ASSSRLASYNEQF
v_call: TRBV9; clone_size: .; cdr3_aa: ASSVAPGRLWNEQF
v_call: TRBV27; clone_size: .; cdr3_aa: ASSLPPTGELF
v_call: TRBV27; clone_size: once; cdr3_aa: ASSLVRVAGRNEQF
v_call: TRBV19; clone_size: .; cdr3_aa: ASSTGQGVGQPQH
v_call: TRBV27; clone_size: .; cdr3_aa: ASSFGSARGGYT
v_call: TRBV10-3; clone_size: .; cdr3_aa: AISESTSQQF
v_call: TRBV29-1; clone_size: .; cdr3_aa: SVRGSLAGDTGELF
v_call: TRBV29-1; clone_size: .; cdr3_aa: SAGGGSSYNEQF
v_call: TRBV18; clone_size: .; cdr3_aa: ASFTGTDEQF
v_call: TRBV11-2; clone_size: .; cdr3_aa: ASSQSHEQF
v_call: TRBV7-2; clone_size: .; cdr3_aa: ASSLTPGGGPGELF
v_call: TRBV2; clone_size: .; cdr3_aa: ASSEGYRGPLYGYT
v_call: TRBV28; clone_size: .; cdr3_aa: ASTPTGLWGNEQF
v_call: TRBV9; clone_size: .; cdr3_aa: ASSVGWLAETQY
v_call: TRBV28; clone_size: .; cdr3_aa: ASSPRRSQNTGELF
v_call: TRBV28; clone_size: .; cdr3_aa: ASSFRGLGYEQY
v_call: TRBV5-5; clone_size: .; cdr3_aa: ASSLDGTSGSKY